The source of this T cell receptor beta chain is a study of CD8 T cells in Susac syndrome. CDR1 is SEHNR, CDR2 FQNEAQ, per germline (reference sequence). V gave up 5 bases and J gave up 2 bases, with 13 bases separating them. The CDR3 runs to 14 residues. Both CD4+ and CD8+ T cells were negatively isolated, and TEMRA cells underwent FACS enrichment. RNA totalling roughly 0.45 to 1 ug underwent reverse transcription with random hexamers. One entry per CDR3 protein, called by TCRdb with MiXCR from the immunoSEQ multiplex PCR reads. In the table there are tens of thousands of distinct CDR3 sequences, 95% of which are singletons.

The sample taken for sequencing was CD8+ T cells from PBMCs. This TCR was recovered from a human donor with Susac syndrome. This rearrangement joins TRBV7-9 to TRBJ2-7, with a possible D match to TRBD1 (7 bases). The CDR3 region is CASSIAGQPYEQYF. DNA of the CDR3: TGTGCCAGCAGCATCGCGGGACAGCCCTACGAGCAGTACTTC.